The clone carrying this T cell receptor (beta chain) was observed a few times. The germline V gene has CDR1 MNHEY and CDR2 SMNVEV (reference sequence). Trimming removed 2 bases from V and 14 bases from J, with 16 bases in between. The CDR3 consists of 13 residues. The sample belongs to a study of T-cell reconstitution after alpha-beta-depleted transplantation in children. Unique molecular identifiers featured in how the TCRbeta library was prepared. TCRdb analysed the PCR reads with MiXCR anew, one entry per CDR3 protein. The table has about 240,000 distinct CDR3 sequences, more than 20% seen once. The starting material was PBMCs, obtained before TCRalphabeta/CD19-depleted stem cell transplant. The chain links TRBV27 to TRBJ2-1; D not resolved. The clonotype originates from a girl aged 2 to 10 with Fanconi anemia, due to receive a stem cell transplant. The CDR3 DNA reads TGTGCCAGCAGTTTAGGGCCGAGTCCCTCAAAGTTCTTC. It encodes CASSLGPSPSKFF.